This TCR beta chain was identified during a study of cytomegalovirus exposure and HLA in healthy donors. As for this clone: Its antigen is unknown.

PCR used 60 Vbeta primers and 13 Jbeta primers. Profiled with immunoSEQ multiplex PCR; TCRdb holds only in-frame clones, not every one. The sample lists some 90,000 clones, approximately 74% occurring once. Germline values: CDR1 ENHRY, CDR2 SYGVKD. V lost 3 bases and J 7 bases, leaving 6 bases between the germline ends. The CDR3 is made up of 11 amino acids. Study-level results: In vitro assays verified that three CMV-associated chains recognized CMV antigens specifically. Immune exposure information available was restricted to CMV serostatus. Many donors carried some public TCRs, although rarity characterized most TCR sequences. Trimming of TCR beta V- and J-genes showed a link, identified in a later analysis, to a missense DCLRE1C variant.

The chain couples TRBV10-3 to TRBJ2-5, with TRBD1 as a possible D gene (6 bases). This TCR was recovered from a female donor in good health and CMV-seropositive. Input material: PBMCs. The CDR3 coding sequence is TGTGCCATCAGTGAACAGGGGACCCAGTACTTC. Protein product: CAISEQGTQYF.